The rows below give T cell receptor beta chains drawn from one sample of a study of shared clonotypes between healthy human individuals. Some clones are missing from TCRdb's copy, which holds only in-frame ones; the method was immunoSEQ multiplex PCR. In the table there are millions of clones, just under 95% of which are singletons. Specimen: naive CD8+ T cells sorted from blood. These receptor sequences come from a young man in good health. CDR3s include the opening cysteine and the closing phenylalanine or tryptophan. Each record gives: J gene, CDR3 length, V gene, D gene, clone size, CDR3 DNA, CDR3 protein. D genes are given only for firm matches. Clone size is given for some rows only: seen once, a few or many times, or a class if the clone is expanded.

TRBJ1-1 | 14 | TRBV5-1 | - | - | TGCGCCAGCAGCTTGGTAGGGGTTGGCACTGAAGCTTTCTTT | CASSLVGVGTEAFF
TRBJ2-3 | 14 | TRBV2 | - | - | TGTGCCATCCGGCGGGGGCCTGGCACAGATACGCAGTATTTT | CAIRRGPGTDTQYF
TRBJ2-7 | 16 | TRBV11-1 | - | once | TGTGCCAGCAGCTTGCTGTCGGGGGGCCCCTTATACGAGCAGTACTTC | CASSLLSGGPLYEQYF
TRBJ2-7 | 13 | TRBV15 | TRBD2 | - | TGTGCCACCAGCGGGGACTATTCCTACGAGCAGTACTTC | CATSGDYSYEQYF
TRBJ2-7 | 13 | TRBV19 | - | - | TGTGCCAGTAGTATAACCCAGGGTTACGAGCAGTACTTC | CASSITQGYEQYF
TRBJ2-7 | 13 | TRBV6-5 | TRBD2 | - | TGTGCCACCGGGGGTAGCGGGGCCTACGAGCAGTACTTC | CATGGSGAYEQYF
TRBJ1-2 | 14 | TRBV5-4 | - | - | TGTGCCAGCAGCTTGTACGGGCTTAACTATGGCTACACCTTC | CASSLYGLNYGYTF
TRBJ1-3 | 16 | TRBV4-2 | - | - | TGTGCCAGCAGCCAAGACCGGTCAGACTCTGGAAACACCATATATTTT | CASSQDRSDSGNTIYF
TRBJ2-3 | 15 | TRBV28 | - | - | TGTGCCAGCAGTTTAGGGGCGGGGAGCACAGATACGCAGTATTTT | CASSLGAGSTDTQYF
TRBJ2-7 | 14 | TRBV9 | - | - | TGTGCCAGCAGCGTAGCTGAAGCGGGCTACGAGCAGTACTTC | CASSVAEAGYEQYF
TRBJ1-1 | 14 | TRBV30 | - | - | TGTGCCTGGAGTCCCCCAACAGGGCTCGCTGAAGCTTTCTTT | CAWSPPTGLAEAFF
TRBJ1-2 | 13 | TRBV27 | TRBD1 | - | TGTGCCAGCACCCCAGGGGGCAGGAGTGGCTACACCTTC | CASTPGGRSGYTF
TRBJ1-1 | 14 | TRBV2 | - | - | TGTGCCAGCAGTGAATTTACAGGGAACACTGAAGCTTTCTTT | CASSEFTGNTEAFF
TRBJ2-7 | 14 | TRBV9 | - | - | TGTGCCAGCAGCCCCTACCGGGATCTCTACGAGCAGTACTTC | CASSPYRDLYEQYF
TRBJ2-3 | 17 | TRBV7-2 | TRBD1 | - | TGTGCCAGCAGCTTAGCTGGGGACAGGGGATTCATTGGTACGCAGTATTTT | CASSLAGDRGFIGTQYF
TRBJ1-4 | 14 | TRBV27 | - | - | TGTGCCGGCAGCCTCAGTGCAACTAATGAAAAACTGTTTTTT | CAGSLSATNEKLFF
TRBJ2-2 | 16 | TRBV6-6 | - | - | TGTGCCAGCAGTTACCTTTCCGGGACGAACACCGGGGAGCTGTTTTTT | CASSYLSGTNTGELFF
TRBJ1-5 | 17 | TRBV2 | - | once | TGTGCCAGCAGTGAAGGGGAGGGGACGTATAGCAATCAGCCCCAGCATTTT | CASSEGEGTYSNQPQHF
TRBJ2-5 | 12 | TRBV29-1 | - | - | TGCAGCGCTGCGTGGGGACAAGAGACCCAGTACTTC | CSAAWGQETQYF
TRBJ2-7 | 12 | TRBV5-4 | - | once | TGTGCCAGCAGCTTAGGGCATAACGAGCAGTACTTC | CASSLGHNEQYF
TRBJ1-2 | 12 | TRBV6-6 | TRBD1 | - | TGTGCCGGATCGACAGGGGACTATGGCTACACCTTC | CAGSTGDYGYTF